The clone carrying this T cell receptor beta chain has more than one count but fewer than ten. Its antigen is unknown. The data originate from a study of blood T cells in healthy people across ages. Study-level results: Greater diversity and more naive CD4+ cells were seen in long-lived donors than in aged donors. Among T cells, TCR beta diversity per million cells dropped roughly linearly as age rose.

This CDR3 spans 19 amino acids. Germline V gene sequence: CDR1 SGHTA, CDR2 FQGNSA. Losses at the gene ends were 6 bases for V and 3 bases for J; bases not matched to a gene: 14. Alongside a J-beta primer mix, a sample-barcoded 5' primer served in a second PCR lasting about 7 to 12 cycles. Researchers report that a template-switch adaptor with 12 random nucleotides tagged each cDNA molecule. TCRdb reanalysed the 5' RACE reads using MiXCR and keeps one entry per CDR3 protein. The top ten hold over 20% of the sample, which has about 970,000 distinct CDR3 sequences, approximately 50% seen once. This rearrangement joins TRBV7-2 to TRBJ2-3, with 14 bases matching TRBD2. The sample taken for sequencing was blood. The receptor was isolated from a woman in her fifties or sixties in good health. CDR3 coding DNA: TGTGCCAGCAGGCTCAGACTAGCGGGAGGGCCGGAGGGTACAGATACGCAGTATTTT. This encodes CASRLRLAGGPEGTDTQYF. The variable domain in full, completed from reference TRBV7-2 and TRBJ2-3, reads GAGVSQSPSNKVTEKGKDVELRCDPISGHTALYWYRQSLGQGLEFLIYFQGNSAPDKSGLPSDRFSAERTGGSVSTLTIQRTQQEDSAVYLCASRLRLAGGPEGTDTQYFGPGTRLTVL.